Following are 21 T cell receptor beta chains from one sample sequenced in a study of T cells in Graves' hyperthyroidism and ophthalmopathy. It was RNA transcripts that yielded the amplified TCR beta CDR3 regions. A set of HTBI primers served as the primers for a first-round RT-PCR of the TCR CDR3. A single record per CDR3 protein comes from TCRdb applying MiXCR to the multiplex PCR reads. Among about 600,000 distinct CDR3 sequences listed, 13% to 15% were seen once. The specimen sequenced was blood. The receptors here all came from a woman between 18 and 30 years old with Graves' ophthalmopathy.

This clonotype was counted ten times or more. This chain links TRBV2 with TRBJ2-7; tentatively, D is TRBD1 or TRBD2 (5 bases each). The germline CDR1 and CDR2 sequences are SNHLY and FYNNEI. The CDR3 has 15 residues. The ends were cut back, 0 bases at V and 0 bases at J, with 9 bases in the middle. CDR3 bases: TGTGCCAGCAGTGAAGCTAAGGGGAGCTCCTACGAGCAGTACTTC. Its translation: CASSEAKGSSYEQYF.

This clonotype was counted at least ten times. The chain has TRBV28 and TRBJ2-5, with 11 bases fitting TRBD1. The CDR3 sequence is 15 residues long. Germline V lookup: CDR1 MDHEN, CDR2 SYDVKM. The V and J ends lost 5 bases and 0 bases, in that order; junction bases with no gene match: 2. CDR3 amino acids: CASSGQGAHQETQYF. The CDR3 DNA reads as TGTGCCAGCAGTGGACAGGGGGCACACCAAGAGACCCAGTACTTC. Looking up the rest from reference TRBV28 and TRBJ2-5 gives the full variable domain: DVKVTQSSRYLVKRTGEKVFLECVQDMDHENMFWYRQDPGLGLRLIYFSYDVKMKEKGDIPEGYSVSREKKERFSLILESASTNQTSMYLCASSGQGAHQETQYFGPGTRLLVL.

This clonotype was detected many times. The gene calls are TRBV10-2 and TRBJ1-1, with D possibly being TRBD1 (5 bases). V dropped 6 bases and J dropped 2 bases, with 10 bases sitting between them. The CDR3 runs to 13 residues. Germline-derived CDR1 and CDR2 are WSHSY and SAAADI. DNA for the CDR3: TGCGCCAGCAGAGAGACAGCTAACACTGAAGCTTTCTTT. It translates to CASRETANTEAFF.

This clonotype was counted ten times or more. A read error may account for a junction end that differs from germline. CDR3 coding DNA: TGTGCTAGCAGCTTAGGTGGTGGGGGGTCAAGCTCCTACAATGAGCAGTTCTTC. Translating it yields CASSLGGGGSSSYNEQFF. J is TRBJ2-1 and V is TRBV7-7, with a tentative D call TRBD2 (6 bases). This CDR3 is 18 amino acids long. CDR1 SSHAT and CDR2 FNYEAQ come from the germline V gene (reference sequence).

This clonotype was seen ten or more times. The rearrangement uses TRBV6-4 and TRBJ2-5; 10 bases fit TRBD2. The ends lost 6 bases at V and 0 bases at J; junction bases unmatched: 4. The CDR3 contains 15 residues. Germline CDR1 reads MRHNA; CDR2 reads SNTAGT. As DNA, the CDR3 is TGTGCCAGCAGCAAGACTAGCGGGTACCAAGAGACCCAGTACTTC. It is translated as CASSKTSGYQETQYF.

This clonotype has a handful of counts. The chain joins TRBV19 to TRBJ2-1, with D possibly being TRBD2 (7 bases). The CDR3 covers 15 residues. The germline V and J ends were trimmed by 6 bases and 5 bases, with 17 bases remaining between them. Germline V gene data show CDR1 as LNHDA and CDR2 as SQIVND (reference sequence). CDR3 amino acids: CASRDEGEGDNEQFF. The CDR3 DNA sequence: TGTGCCAGTAGGGATGAGGGGGAGGGGGACAATGAGCAGTTCTTC.

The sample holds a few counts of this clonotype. The DNA of the CDR3 is TGTGCCAGCAGCCAAAATCTCCAGGGACAGGGTAGGGGCGAGCAGTACTTC. It specifies CASSQNLQGQGRGEQYF. The chain has TRBV14 and TRBJ2-7, with TRBD1 matching 9 bases. The germline V gene encodes CDR1 SGHDN and CDR2 FVKESK. The CDR3 has 17 residues. Trimming removed 2 bases from V and 6 bases from J; junction bases left unmatched: 14.

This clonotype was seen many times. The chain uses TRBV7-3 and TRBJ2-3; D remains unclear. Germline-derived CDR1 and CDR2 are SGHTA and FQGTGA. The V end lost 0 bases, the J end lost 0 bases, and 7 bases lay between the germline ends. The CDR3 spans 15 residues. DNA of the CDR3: TGTGCCAGCAGCTTAACTTACACCAGCACAGATACGCAGTATTTT. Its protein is CASSLTYTSTDTQYF. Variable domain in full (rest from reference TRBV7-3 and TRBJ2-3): GAGVSQTPSNKVTEKGKYVELRCDPISGHTALYWYRQSLGQGPEFLIYFQGTGAADDSGLPNDRFFAVRPEGSVSTLKIQRTERGDSAVYLCASSLTYTSTDTQYFGPGTRLTVL.

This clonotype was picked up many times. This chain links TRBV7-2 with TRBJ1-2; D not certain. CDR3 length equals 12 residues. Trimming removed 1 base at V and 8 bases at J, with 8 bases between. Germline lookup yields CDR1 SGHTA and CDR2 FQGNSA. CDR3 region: CASSLVLGGYTF. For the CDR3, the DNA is TGTGCCAGCAGCTTAGTTCTGGGAGGCTACACCTTC.

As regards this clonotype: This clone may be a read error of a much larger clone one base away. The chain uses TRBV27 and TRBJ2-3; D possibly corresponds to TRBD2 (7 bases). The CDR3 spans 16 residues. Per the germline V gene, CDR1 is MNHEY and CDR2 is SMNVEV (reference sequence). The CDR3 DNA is TGTGCCAGCAGACCCGCGGGGGACACCTCTGCAGATATGCAGTATTTT. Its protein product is CASRPAGDTSADMQYF.

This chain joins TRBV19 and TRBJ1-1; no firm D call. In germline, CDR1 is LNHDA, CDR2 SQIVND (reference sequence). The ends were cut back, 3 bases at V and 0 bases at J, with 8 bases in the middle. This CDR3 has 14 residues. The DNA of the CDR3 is TGTGCCAGTAGTATGCACCTCATGAACACTGAAGCTTTCTTT. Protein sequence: CASSMHLMNTEAFF.

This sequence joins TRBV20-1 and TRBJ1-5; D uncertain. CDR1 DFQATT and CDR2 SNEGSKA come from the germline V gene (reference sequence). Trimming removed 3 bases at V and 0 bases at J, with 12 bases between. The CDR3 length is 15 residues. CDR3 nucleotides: TGCAGTGCTAGGGCTCAGGCGATTAGCAATCAGCCCCAGCATTTT. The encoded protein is CSARAQAISNQPQHF.

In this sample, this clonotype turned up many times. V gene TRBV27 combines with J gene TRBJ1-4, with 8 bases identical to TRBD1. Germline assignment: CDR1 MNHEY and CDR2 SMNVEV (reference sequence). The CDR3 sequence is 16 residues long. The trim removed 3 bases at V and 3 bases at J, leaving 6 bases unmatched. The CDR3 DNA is TGTGCCAGCAGTTTCCGCAGGGGGCGGGCTAATGAAAAACTGTTTTTT. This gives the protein CASSFRRGRANEKLFF.

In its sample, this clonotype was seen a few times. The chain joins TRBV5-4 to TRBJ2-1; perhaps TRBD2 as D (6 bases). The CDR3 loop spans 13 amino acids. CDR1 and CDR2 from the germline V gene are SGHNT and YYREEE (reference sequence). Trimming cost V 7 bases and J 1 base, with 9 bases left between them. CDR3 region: CASGRNSYNEQFF. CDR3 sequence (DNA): TGTGCCAGCGGGAGGAATTCCTACAATGAGCAGTTCTTC.

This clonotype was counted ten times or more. DNA for the CDR3: TGTGCCAGTAGTATCGGAGGGGGGGATGGCTACACCTTC. This codes for CASSIGGGDGYTF. The chain uses TRBV19 and TRBJ1-2; possible D gene TRBD1, 6 bases. CDR3 length equals 13 residues. CDR1 is LNHDA and CDR2 is SQIVND in the germline V gene (reference sequence). V was pared by 3 bases and J by 6 bases, with 11 bases between.

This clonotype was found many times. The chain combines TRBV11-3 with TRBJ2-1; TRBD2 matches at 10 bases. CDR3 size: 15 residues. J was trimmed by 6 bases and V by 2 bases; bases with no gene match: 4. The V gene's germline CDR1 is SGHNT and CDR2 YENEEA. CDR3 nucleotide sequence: TGTGCCAGCAGCTTACGTAGCGGGGGGTCCAATGAGCAGTTCTTC. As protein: CASSLRSGGSNEQFF.

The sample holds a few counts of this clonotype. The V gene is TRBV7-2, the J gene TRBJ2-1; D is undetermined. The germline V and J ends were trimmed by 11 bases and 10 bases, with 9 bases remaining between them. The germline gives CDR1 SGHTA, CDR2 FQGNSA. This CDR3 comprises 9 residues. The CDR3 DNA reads TGTGCCTCCCCTGGCGAGCAGTTCTTC. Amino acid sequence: CASPGEQFF. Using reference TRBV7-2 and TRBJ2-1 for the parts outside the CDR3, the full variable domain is GAGVSQSPSNKVTEKGKDVELRCDPISGHTALYWYRQSLGQGLEFLIYFQGNSAPDKSGLPSDRFSAERTGGSVSTLTIQRTQQEDSAVYLCASPGEQFFGPGTRLTVL.

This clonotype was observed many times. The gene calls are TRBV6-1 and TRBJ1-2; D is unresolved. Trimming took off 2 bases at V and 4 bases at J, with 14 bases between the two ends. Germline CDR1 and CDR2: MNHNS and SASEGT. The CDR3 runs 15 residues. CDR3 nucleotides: TGTGCCAGCAGTGAACAAGGGCCGGGTGGCTATGGCTACACCTTC. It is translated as CASSEQGPGGYGYTF.

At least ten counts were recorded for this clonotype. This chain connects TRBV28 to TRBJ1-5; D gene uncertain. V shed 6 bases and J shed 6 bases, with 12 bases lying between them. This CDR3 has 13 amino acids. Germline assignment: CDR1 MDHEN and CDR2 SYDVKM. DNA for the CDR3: TGTGCCAGCAGGGTACTGGACGCTCAGCCCCAGCATTTT. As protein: CASRVLDAQPQHF.

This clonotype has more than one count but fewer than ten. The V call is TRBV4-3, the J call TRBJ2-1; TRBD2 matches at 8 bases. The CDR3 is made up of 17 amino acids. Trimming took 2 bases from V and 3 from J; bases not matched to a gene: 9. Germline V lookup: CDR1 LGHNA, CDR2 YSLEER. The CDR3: CASSQLLSGALYNEQFF. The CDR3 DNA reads TGCGCCAGCAGCCAACTCCTTAGCGGGGCCCTCTACAATGAGCAGTTCTTC.

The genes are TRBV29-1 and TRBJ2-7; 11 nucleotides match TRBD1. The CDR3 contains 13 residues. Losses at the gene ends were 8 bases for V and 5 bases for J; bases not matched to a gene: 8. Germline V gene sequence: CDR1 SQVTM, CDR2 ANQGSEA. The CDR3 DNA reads TGCAGCTTTAGGACAGGGGGCCAAAACGAGCAGTACTTC. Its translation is CSFRTGGQNEQYF.